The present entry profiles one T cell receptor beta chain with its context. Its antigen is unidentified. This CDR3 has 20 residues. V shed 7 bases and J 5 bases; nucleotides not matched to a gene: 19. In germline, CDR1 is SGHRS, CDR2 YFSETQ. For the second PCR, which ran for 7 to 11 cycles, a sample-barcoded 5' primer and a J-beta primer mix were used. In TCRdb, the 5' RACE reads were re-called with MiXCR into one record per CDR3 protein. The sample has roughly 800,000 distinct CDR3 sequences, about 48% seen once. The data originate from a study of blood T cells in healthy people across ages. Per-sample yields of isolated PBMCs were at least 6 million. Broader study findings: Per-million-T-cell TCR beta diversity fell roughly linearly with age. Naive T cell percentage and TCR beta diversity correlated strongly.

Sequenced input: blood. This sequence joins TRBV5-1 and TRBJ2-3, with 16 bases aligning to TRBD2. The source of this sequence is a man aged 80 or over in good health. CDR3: CASRSPPGLAGGSLGDTQYF. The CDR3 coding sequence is TGCGCCAGCCGATCCCCGCCGGGACTAGCGGGGGGGTCCCTTGGAGATACGCAGTATTTT.